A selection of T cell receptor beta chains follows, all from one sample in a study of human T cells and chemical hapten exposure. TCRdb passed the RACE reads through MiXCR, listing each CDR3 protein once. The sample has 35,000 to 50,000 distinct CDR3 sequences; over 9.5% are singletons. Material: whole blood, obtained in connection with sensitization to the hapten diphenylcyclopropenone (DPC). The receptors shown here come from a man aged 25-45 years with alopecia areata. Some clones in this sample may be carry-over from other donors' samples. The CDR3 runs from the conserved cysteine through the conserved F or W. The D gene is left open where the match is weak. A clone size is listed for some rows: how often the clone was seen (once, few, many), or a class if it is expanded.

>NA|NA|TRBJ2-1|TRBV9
TGTGCCAGCAGCGTAGATCCCCCACATGAGCAGTTCTTC
CASSVDPPHEQFF
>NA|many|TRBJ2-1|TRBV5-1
TGCGCCAGCAGCTTGGCCCAGGTACGCTCCTACAATGAGCAGTTCTTC
CASSLAQVRSYNEQFF
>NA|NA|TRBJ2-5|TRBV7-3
TGTGCCAGCAGCTTAATCGAACGTAAAGACTGGCCGGATTGGGAGACCCAGTACTTC
CASSLIERKDWPDWETQYF
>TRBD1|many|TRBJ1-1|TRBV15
TGTGCCACCAGCAGAGACAGGGGGACCACTGAAGCTTTCTTT
CATSRDRGTTEAFF
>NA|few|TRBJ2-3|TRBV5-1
TGCGCCAGCAGCTTGAGACCCACAGATACGCAGTATTTT
CASSLRPTDTQYF
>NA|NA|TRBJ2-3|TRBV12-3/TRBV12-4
TGTGCCAGCAGTTTTAGTGCTCCTACGCAGTATTTT
CASSFSAPTQYF
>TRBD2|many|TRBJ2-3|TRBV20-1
TGCAGTGCTAGACGACTAGCGCCTAGCACAGATACGCAGTATTTT
CSARRLAPSTDTQYF
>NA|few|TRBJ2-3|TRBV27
TGTGCCAGCAGTTTACGGCTCGGGGCGGGGCCAGATACGCAGTATTTT
CASSLRLGAGPDTQYF
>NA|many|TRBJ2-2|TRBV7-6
TGTGCCAGCAGCGAGGGAGCGAACACCGGGGAGCTGTTTTTT
CASSEGANTGELFF
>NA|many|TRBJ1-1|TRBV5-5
TGTGCCAGCAGCGGTGACAGTTTCGGGAACACTGAAGCTTTCTTT
CASSGDSFGNTEAFF
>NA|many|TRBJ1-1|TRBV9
TGTGCCAGCAGCGTAACTCCAGGGAAGTCAGGGTCGAACACTGAAGCTTTCTTT
CASSVTPGKSGSNTEAFF
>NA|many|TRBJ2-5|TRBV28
TGTGCCAGCAGTTTTTTTAAGATGGAGACCCAGTACTTC
CASSFFKMETQYF
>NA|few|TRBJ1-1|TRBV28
TGTGCCAGCACAGGGTGGAACACTGAAGCTTTCTTT
CASTGWNTEAFF
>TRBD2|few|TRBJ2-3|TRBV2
TGTGCCAGCAGTGACAGCGTGGGGCTAGCGGGAGTATTTGATACGCAGTATTTT
CASSDSVGLAGVFDTQYF
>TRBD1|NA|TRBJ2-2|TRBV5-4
TGTGCCAGCAGCCGGAGAACAGGGGGGACCGGGGAGCTGTTTTTT
CASSRRTGGTGELFF
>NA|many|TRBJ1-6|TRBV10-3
TGTGCCACCTCGACAGGACTAAATTCACCCCTCCACTTT
CATSTGLNSPLHF
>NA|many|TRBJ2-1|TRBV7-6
TGTGCCAGCAGCTTAGTGCCGTTTAGCTCCTACAATGAGCAGTTCTTC
CASSLVPFSSYNEQFF
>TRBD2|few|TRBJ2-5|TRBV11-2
TGTGCCAGCAGACCACCGGGACTAGCGGGGGGGATGGAAGAGACCCAGTACTTC
CASRPPGLAGGMEETQYF
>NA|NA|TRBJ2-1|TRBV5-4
TGTGCCAGCAGCTTGGTAGGAAACAATGAGCAGTTCTTC
CASSLVGNNEQFF
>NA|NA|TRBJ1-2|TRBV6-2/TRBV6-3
TGTGCCAGCAGTTACTCGTCCGGGGGGACCGGCTATGGCTACACCTTC
CASSYSSGGTGYGYTF
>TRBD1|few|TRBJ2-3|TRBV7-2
TGTGCCAGCAGCTCCCAGGGGGCGACGCAGTATTTT
CASSSQGATQYF
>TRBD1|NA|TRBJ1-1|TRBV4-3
TGCGCCAGCAGCCAAGTTTTAACAGGGGCCGCTGAAGCTTTCTTT
CASSQVLTGAAEAFF
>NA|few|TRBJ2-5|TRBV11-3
TGTGCCAGCAGCTCTTCTCGAGGGCTAGAGACCCAGTACTTC
CASSSSRGLETQYF
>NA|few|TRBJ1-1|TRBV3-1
TGTGCCAGCAGCCAAGATCTTTACGCCTTCTTT
CASSQDLYAFF
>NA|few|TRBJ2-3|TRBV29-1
TGCAGCGCTACGAATCGGCTCACAGATACGCAGTATTTT
CSATNRLTDTQYF
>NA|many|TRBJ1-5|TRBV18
TGTGCCAGCTCACCACGAGGTAGTCAGCCCCAGCATTTT
CASSPRGSQPQHF
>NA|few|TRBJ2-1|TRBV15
TGTGCCACCAGCAGAGATTTCCGGAGGGCCACGGACAATGAGCAGTTCTTC
CATSRDFRRATDNEQFF
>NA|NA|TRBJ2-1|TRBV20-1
TGCAGTGCTAGAGATAGTCGACCTTCCACGGGGCAGTTCTTC
CSARDSRPSTGQFF
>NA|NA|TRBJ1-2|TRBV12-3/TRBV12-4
TGTGCCAGCAGTTATGCGGGCTATGGCTACACCTTC
CASSYAGYGYTF
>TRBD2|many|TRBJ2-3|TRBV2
TGTGCCAGCAGCCCAGCGGGGACTCGCACAGATACGCAGTATTTT
CASSPAGTRTDTQYF
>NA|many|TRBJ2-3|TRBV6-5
TGTGCCAGCAGTTACTCAGGGCTAGCGACGACAGATACGCAGTATTTT
CASSYSGLATTDTQYF
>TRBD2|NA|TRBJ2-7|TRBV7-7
TGTGCTAGCAGCCCCTTTAGCGGGTCGTCCTACGAGCAGTACTTC
CASSPFSGSSYEQYF
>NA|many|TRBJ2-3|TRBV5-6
TGTGCCAGCAGCTCGGCGACTGGGGGCCCCGATACGCAGTATTTT
CASSSATGGPDTQYF
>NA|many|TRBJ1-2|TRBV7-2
TGTGCCAGCAGCTCGCAGACGAACTATGGCTACACCTTC
CASSSQTNYGYTF
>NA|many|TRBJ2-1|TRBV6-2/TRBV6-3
TGTGCCAGCAATAGACCCGGGGGCGCCTACAATGAGCAGTTCTTC
CASNRPGGAYNEQFF
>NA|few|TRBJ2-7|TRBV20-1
TGCAGTGCTAGCGGAATTCAGGGGACCAACACCTACGAGCAGTACTTC
CSASGIQGTNTYEQYF
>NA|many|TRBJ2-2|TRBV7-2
TGTGCCAGCAGCTTGAGAGTCACCGGGGAGCTGTTTTTT
CASSLRVTGELFF
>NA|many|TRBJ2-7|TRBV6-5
TGTGCCAGCAGTTACCTGGGGGCCCGCTCCTACGAGCAGTACTTC
CASSYLGARSYEQYF
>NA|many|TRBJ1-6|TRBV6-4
TGTGCCAGCAGTGACGGAATAGTCTTTCGTAATAATTCACCCCTCCACTTT
CASSDGIVFRNNSPLHF
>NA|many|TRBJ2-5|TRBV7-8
TGTGCCAGCAGACCCTTCGGGGAAGGGGTCCAAGAGACCCAGTACTTC
CASRPFGEGVQETQYF
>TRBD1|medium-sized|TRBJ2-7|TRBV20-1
TGCAGTGCTAGAGTCGGGACAGGGGATATCTACGAGCAGTACTTC
CSARVGTGDIYEQYF
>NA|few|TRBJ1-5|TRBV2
TGTGCCAGCAGTTCCGTGAATCAGCCCCAGCATTTT
CASSSVNQPQHF
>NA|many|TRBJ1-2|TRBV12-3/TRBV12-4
TGTGCCAGCAGTTTAACCCCGAGCGGCAGGGGAATCTCTGGCTACACCTTC
CASSLTPSGRGISGYTF
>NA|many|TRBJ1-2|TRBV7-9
TGTGCCAGCAGCTTTAAGATAGAGGCAGGAGCTAACTATGGCTACACCTTC
CASSFKIEAGANYGYTF
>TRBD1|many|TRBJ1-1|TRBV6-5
TGTGCCAGCAGCTCCCCCGGGACAGGGAACACTGAAGCTTTCTTT
CASSSPGTGNTEAFF
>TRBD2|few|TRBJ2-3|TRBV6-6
TGTGCCAGCAGTTACCCCCAGACTAGCGGGGGGTCCTCTAGCACAGATACGCAGTATTTT
CASSYPQTSGGSSSTDTQYF
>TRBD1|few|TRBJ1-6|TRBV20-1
TGCAGTGCACCTGACAGGGAGAGCTCCTATAATTCACCCCTCCACTTT
CSAPDRESSYNSPLHF
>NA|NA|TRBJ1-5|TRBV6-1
TGTGCCAGCAGTGAAGCCACAGGACCCCAGCATTTT
CASSEATGPQHF